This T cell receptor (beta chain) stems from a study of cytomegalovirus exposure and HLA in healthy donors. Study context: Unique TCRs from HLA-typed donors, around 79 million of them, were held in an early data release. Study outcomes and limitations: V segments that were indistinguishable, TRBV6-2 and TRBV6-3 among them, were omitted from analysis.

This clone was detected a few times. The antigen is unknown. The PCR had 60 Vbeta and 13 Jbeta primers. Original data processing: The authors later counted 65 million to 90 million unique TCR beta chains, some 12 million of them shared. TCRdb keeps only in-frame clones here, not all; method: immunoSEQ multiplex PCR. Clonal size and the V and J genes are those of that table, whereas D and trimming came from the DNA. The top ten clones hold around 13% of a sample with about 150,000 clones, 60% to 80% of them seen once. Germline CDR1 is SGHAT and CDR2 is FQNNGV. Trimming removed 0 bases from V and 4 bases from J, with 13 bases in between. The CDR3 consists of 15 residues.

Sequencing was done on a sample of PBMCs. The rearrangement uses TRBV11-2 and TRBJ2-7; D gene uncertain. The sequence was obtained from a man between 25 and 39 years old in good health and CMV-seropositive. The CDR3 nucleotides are TGTGCCAGCAGCTTAGAGTCCGGTCTTCAATACGAGCAGTACTTC. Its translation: CASSLESGLQYEQYF. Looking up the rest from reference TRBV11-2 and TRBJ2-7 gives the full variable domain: EAGVAQSPRYKIIEKRQSVAFWCNPISGHATLYWYQQILGQGPKLLIQFQNNGVVDDSQLPKDRFSAERLKGVDSTLKIQPAKLEDSAVYLCASSLESGLQYEQYFGPGTRLTVT.